The sequence of this TCR beta chain was determined in a study of human T cells and chemical hapten exposure. Whole-study findings and limits: Expanded TCRs formed significantly more large CDR3 similarity clusters than controls.

TCRdb reanalysed the RACE reads using MiXCR and keeps one entry per CDR3 protein. This repertoire shows more than 35,000 distinct CDR3 sequences, around 6.4% found once; its top ten account for around 8.4%. The sample holds many counts of this clonotype. Its cognate antigen is unknown. As to time point: patch test 1, 2 weeks after DPC sensitization. The treatment here: therapeutic diphenylcyclopropenone sensitization with weekly scalp DPC. The study extracted total RNA from unfractionated whole blood. The clonotype was recovered from a woman aged 25 to 45 with alopecia areata. Some clones in this sample may be carry-over from other donors' samples. This material consisted of whole blood, taken in connection with sensitization to the hapten diphenylcyclopropenone (DPC).

DNA of the CDR3: TGCGCCAGCAGCTTGGAGCCCTACAATGAGCAGTTCTTC. It yields the protein CASSLEPYNEQFF. The J gene is TRBJ2-1, the V gene TRBV5-1, with D hard to call. V was clipped by 0 bases and J by 2 bases, with 3 bases between them. This CDR3 is 13 amino acids long. Germline CDR1 reads SGHRS; CDR2 reads YFSETQ.